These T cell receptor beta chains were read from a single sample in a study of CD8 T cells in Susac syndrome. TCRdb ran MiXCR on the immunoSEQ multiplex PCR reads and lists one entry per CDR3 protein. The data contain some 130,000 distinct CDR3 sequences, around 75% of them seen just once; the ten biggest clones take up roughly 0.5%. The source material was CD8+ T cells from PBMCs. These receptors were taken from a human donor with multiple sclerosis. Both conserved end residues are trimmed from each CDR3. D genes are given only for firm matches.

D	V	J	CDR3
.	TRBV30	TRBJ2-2	AWSVGISTGELF
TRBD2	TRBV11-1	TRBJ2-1	ASSWGGSGRAPNNEQF
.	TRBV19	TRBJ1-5	ASSIDHSIVGNQPQH
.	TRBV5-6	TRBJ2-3	ASSLVRAPSDTQY
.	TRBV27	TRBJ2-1	ASSFPSTRFHEQF
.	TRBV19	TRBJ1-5	ASSIPDQPQH
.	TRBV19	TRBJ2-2	ASSIGGARSAGELF
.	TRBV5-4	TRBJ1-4	ASSFGENEKLF
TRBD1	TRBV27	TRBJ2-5	ASSLMLGGEETQY
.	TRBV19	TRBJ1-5	ASSPRQNSNQPQH
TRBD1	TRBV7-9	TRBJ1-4	ASSQITGEAEKLF
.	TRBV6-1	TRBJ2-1	ASSQPPNQGQF
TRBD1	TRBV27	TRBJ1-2	ASSLSGRGPDGYT
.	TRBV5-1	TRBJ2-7	ASSLASGGRIVLEQY
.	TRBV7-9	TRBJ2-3	ASSLPTDTQY
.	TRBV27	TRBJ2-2	ANTGELF
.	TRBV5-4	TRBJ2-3	ASSPPSGGPAGTDTQY
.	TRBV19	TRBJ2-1	ASSIGGNEQF
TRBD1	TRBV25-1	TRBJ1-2	ASSEGTVGYT
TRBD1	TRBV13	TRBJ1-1	ASSSGQEAF
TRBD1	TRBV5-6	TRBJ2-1	ASSSWTGRSYNEQF
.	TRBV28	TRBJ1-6	ASSPRTTRGALH
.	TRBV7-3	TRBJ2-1	ASSPDATPINEQF
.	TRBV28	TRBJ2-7	ASTGLVGSSYEQY
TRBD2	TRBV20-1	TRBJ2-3	SAPVWTSGRGDTQY
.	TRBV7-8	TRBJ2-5	ASSLGGLTAQETQY
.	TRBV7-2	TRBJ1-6	ASSLARDNSPLH
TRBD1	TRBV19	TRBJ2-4	ASSRDREEAKNIQY
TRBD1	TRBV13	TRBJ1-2	ASSSGQGLFYGYT
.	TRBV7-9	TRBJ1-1	ASSLAVGGKGEAF
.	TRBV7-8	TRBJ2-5	ASSIGVSRAEQETQY
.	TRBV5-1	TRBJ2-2	ASRPIRRLKGNTGELF
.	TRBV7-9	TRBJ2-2	ASSLIPTPTGELF
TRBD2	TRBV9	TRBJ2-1	ASSVVAGNSYNEQF
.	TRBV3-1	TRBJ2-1	ASSPDPPRWGSYNEQF
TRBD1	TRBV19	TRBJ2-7	ASSPGTGILYEQY
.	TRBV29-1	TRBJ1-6	SVGEGLRSPLH
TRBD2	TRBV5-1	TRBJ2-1	ASSYPTSGNPNEQF
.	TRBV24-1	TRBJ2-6	ATSDSTVSSGANVLT
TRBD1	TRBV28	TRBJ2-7	ASSPLIPGQVEQY
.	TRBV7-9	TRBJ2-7	ASSYPRGPEQY
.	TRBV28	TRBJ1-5	ASSLVPWGDSNQPQH
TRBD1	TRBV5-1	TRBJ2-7	ASSLGPLDRGVYEQY
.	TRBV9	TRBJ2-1	ASSEGGGGSNEQF
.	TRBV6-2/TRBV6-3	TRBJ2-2	ASGPTGRAGELF
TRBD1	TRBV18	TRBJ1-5	ASSADRGGQPQH